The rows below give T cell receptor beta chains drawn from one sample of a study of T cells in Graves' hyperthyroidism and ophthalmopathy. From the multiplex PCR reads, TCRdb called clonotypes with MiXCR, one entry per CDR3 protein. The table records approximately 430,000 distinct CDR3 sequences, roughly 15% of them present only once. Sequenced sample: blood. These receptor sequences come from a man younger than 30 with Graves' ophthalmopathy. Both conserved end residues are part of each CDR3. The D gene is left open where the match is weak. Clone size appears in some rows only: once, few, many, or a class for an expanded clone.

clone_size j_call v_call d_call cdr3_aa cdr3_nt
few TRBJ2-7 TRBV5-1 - CASSLYGRSDEQYF TGCGCCAGCAGCTTGTACGGGAGAAGCGACGAGCAGTACTTC
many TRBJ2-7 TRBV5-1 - CASSWTGSSYEQYF TGCGCCAGCAGCTGGACCGGTAGCTCCTACGAGCAGTACTTC
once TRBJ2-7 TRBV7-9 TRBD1 CASSPPPGTGNYEQYF TGTGCCAGCAGCCCCCCCCCCGGGACAGGGAACTACGAGCAGTACTTC
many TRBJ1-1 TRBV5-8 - CASSLPGNTEAFF TGTGCCAGCAGCTTGCCAGGTAACACTGAAGCTTTCTTT
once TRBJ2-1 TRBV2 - CASGEALWDSYEQFF TGTGCCAGCGGTGAAGCGCTGTGGGACTCCTACGAGCAGTTCTTC
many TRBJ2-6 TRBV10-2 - CASSGPGKSPSGANVLTF TGCGCCAGCAGTGGCCCTGGGAAAAGCCCCTCTGGGGCCAACGTCCTGACTTTC
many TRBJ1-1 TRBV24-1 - CATSAGNTEAFF TGTGCCACCAGTGCAGGGAACACTGAAGCTTTCTTT
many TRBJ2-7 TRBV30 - CACARGPGEQYF TGTGCCTGCGCAAGGGGTCCGGGCGAGCAGTACTTC
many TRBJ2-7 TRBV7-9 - CASSRTSEAYEQYF TGTGCCAGCAGCCGGACTTCGGAGGCCTACGAGCAGTACTTC
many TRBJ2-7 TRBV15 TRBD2 CATSRVTSGEQYF TGTGCCACCAGCAGAGTTACTAGCGGGGAGCAGTACTTC
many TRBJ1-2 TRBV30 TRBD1 CAWSPNRGRYGYTF TGTGCCTGGAGTCCAAACAGGGGGCGTTACGGCTACACCTTC
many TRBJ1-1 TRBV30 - CACSAWAGEAFF TGTGCCTGCTCCGCTTGGGCCGGGGAAGCTTTCTTT
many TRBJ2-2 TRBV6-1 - CASSYGGDTGELFF TGTGCCAGCAGTTATGGGGGCGACACCGGGGAGCTGTTTTTT
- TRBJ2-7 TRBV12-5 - CASGLVLPGIYEQYF TGTGCTAGTGGTTTGGTACTCCCAGGGATCTACGAGCAGTACTTC
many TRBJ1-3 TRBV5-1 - CASWEGNSGNTIYF TGCGCCAGCTGGGAGGGCAACTCTGGAAACACCATATATTTT
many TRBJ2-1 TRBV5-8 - CALRLGQATGDEQFF TGTGCCCTCAGGTTGGGTCAGGCGACCGGGGATGAGCAGTTCTTC
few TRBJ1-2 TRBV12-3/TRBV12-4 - CASSQLGTLYGYTF TGTGCCAGCAGTCAACTCGGGACACTCTATGGCTACACCTTC
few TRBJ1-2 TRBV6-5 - CASSYLASEQGYTF TGTGCCAGCAGTTACCTGGCCAGTGAGCAGGGCTACACCTTC
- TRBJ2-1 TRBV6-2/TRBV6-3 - CARNRLDNEQFF TGTGCCAGAAACCGCCTAGACAATGAGCAGTTCTTC
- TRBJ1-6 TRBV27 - CASSLGWSPLHF TGTGCCAGCAGTTTGGGTTGGTCACCCCTCCACTTT
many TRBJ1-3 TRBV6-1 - CASSEEAGSGNTIYF TGTGCCAGCAGTGAAGAAGCGGGCTCTGGAAACACCATATATTTT
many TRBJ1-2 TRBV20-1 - CSARDHGTSPYGYTF TGCAGTGCTAGAGATCATGGAACTTCTCCTTATGGCTACACCTTC
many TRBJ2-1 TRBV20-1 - CSARVDSEQFF TGCAGTGCTAGAGTGGACAGTGAGCAGTTCTTC
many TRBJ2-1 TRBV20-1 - CSARGHNEQFF TGCAGTGCTAGGGGGCACAATGAGCAGTTCTTC
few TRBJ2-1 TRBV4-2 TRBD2 CASSQEASGGSNEQFF TGTGCCAGCAGCCAAGAGGCTAGCGGGGGCTCCAATGAGCAGTTCTTC
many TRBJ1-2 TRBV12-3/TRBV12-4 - CASSVEGIPANYGYTF TGTGCCAGCAGTGTAGAGGGGATTCCTGCTAACTATGGCTACACCTTC
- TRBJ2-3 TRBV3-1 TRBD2 CASSQGILAGLSTDTQYF TGTGCCAGCAGCCAAGGGATTTTAGCGGGACTTAGCACAGATACGCAGTATTTT
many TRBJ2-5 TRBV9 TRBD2 CASSAAGTSGETQYF TGTGCCAGCAGCGCTGCAGGGACTAGCGGCGAGACCCAGTACTTC
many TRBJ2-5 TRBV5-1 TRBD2 CASSLAGEFETQYF TGCGCCAGCAGCCTAGCGGGGGAGTTCGAGACCCAGTACTTC
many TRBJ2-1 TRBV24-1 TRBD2 CATSDLATSGQRQFF TGTGCCACCAGTGATTTGGCGACTAGCGGCCAACGACAGTTCTTC
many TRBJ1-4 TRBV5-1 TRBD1 CASSNRGSNEKLFF TGCGCCAGCAGCAACAGGGGGTCTAATGAAAAACTGTTTTTT
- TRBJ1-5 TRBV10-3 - CAISDRAIASNQPQHF TGTGCCATCAGTGACCGGGCAATCGCTAGCAATCAGCCCCAGCATTTT
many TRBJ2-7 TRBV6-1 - CASSSFGSSYEQYF TGTGCCAGCAGCTCCTTCGGGAGCTCCTACGAGCAGTACTTC
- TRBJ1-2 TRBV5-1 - CASSLTPGDYGYTF TGCGCCAGCAGCCTTACTCCGGGCGACTATGGCTACACCTTC
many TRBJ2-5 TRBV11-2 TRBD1 CASSLVAGGRFGTQYF TGTGCCAGCAGCTTAGTGGCAGGGGGCAGGTTCGGGACCCAGTACTTC
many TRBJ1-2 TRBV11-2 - CASSLAPSNYGYTF TGTGCCAGCAGCTTAGCCCCCTCAAACTATGGCTACACCTTC
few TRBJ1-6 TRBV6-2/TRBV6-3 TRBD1 CASSNDRDGSYNSPLHF TGTGCCAGCAGTAACGACAGGGACGGGTCCTATAATTCACCCCTCCACTTT
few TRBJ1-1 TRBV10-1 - CASSESLGFRSTEAFF TGCGCCAGCAGTGAGTCCCTGGGTTTTCGTAGCACTGAAGCTTTCTTT
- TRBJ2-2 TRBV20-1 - CSARPGEGGVTGELFF TGCAGTGCTCGACCGGGGGAAGGGGGCGTCACCGGGGAGCTGTTTTTT
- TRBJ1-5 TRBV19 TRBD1 CASSIEGQGGRQPQHF TGTGCCAGTAGTATAGAAGGGCAGGGGGGCCGTCAGCCCCAGCATTTT
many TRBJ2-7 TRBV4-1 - CASSQEEGSSYEQYF TGCGCCAGCAGCCAAGAGGAGGGGAGCTCCTACGAGCAGTACTTC
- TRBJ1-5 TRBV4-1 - CASSQDVGGGNQPQHF TGCGCCAGCAGCCAAGACGTAGGAGGAGGCAATCAGCCCCAGCATTTT
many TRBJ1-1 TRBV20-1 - CSARDKGPNTEAFF TGCAGTGCTAGAGATAAGGGCCCGAACACTGAAGCTTTCTTT
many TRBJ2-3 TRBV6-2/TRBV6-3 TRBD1 CASSYVWPGTGDTDTQYF TGTGCCAGCAGTTACGTTTGGCCCGGGACAGGGGACACAGATACGCAGTATTTT
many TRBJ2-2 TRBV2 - CASIGRPREVGELFF TGTGCCAGCATTGGGCGACCCCGGGAAGTCGGGGAGCTGTTTTTT
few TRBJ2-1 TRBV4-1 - CASSHRRDTGYNEQFF TGCGCCAGCAGCCATCGCCGGGACACTGGGTACAATGAGCAGTTCTTC
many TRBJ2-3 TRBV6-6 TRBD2 CASSYSSDGRENTDTQYF TGTGCCAGCAGTTACTCGAGTGACGGGCGGGAGAACACAGATACGCAGTATTTT
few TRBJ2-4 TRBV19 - CASSITRTAGAKNIQYF TGTGCCAGTAGTATAACCCGGACAGCGGGGGCCAAAAACATTCAGTACTTC
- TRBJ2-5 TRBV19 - CASSIVFREETQYF TGTGCCAGTAGTATAGTCTTCAGGGAGGAGACCCAGTACTTC
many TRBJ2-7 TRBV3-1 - CASSQSGPPWHEQYF TGTGCCAGCAGCCAATCCGGGCCCCCCTGGCACGAGCAGTACTTC